Listed here are 5 T cell receptor beta chains from one sample, sequenced in a study of lymphopenia after photon versus proton radiotherapy. Generated by immunoSEQ multiplex PCR, the TCRdb table keeps only in-frame clones and is missing some. The table shows under 70,000 clones, with 92% occurring only once. This material consisted of peripheral blood, taken from a patient treated with photon-based radiotherapy. The receptors originated from a woman in her thirties or forties with cholangiocarcinoma.

The rearrangement links TRBV28 to TRBJ1-6; the D is unclear. CDR3 size: 12 residues. Trimming stripped 2 bases from V and 9 bases from J, with 5 bases between. Germline-derived CDR1 and CDR2 are MDHEN and SYDVKM. The CDR3 sequence: CASSLRSSPLHF. The CDR3 bases are TGTGCCAGCAGTTTACGCTCTTCACCCCTCCACTTT.

DNA of the CDR3: TGTGCCAGCAGCTTAGGAGCTAGCGGGGGGGCCCGAGAGACCCAGTACTTC. Translated, it gives CASSLGASGGARETQYF. The chain combines TRBV11-2 with TRBJ2-5; 12 bases agree with TRBD2. The V and J ends lost 1 base and 4 bases, in that order; junction bases with no gene match: 7. Germline CDR1 reads SGHAT; CDR2 reads FQNNGV. The CDR3 has 17 amino acids. Full variable domain (remainder filled in from reference TRBV11-2 and TRBJ2-5): EAGVAQSPRYKIIEKRQSVAFWCNPISGHATLYWYQQILGQGPKLLIQFQNNGVVDDSQLPKDRFSAERLKGVDSTLKIQPAKLEDSAVYLCASSLGASGGARETQYFGPGTRLLVL.

The V and J genes are TRBV6-6 and TRBJ1-5, with D perhaps TRBD1 (5 bases). Trimming pared 11 bases from V and 0 bases from J, leaving 17 bases between. This CDR3 is 15 amino acids long. CDR1 is MNHNY and CDR2 is SVGAGI in the germline V gene (reference sequence). CDR3: CASRGRADSNQPQHF. Written as DNA, the CDR3 is TGTGCCTCAAGGGGCCGGGCTGATAGCAATCAGCCCCAGCATTTT.

The rearrangement uses TRBV4-2 and TRBJ2-2, with TRBD2 matching over 14 bases. CDR3 length equals 20 residues. Germline-derived CDR1 and CDR2 are LGHNA and YNFKEQ. Trimming removed 4 bases from V and 4 bases from J; junction bases left unmatched: 14. The CDR3 sequence is CASSLGLAGGHPGGTGELFF. The DNA for the CDR3 is TGTGCCAGCAGCCTCGGACTAGCGGGAGGCCACCCAGGAGGCACCGGGGAGCTGTTTTTT.

V gene TRBV14 combines with J gene TRBJ1-2, with 8 nucleotides matching TRBD1. V was pared by 4 bases and J by 7 bases, with 5 bases of the junction left unmatched. CDR1 and CDR2 from the germline V gene are SGHDN and FVKESK. The CDR3 loop spans 13 amino acids. CDR3 DNA: TGTGCCAGCAGCCCGGACAGGGTCGTTGGCTACACCTTC. Residues: CASSPDRVVGYTF.